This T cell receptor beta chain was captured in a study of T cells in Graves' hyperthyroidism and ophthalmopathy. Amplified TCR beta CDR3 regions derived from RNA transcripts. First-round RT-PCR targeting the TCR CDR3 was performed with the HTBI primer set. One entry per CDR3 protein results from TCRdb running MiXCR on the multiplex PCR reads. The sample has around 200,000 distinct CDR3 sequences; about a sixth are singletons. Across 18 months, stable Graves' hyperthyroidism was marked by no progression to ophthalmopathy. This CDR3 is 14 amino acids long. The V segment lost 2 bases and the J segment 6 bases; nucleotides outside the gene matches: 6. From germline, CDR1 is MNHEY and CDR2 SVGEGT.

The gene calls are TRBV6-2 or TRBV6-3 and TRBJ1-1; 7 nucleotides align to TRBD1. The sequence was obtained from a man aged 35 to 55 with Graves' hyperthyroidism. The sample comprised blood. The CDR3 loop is CASSYDRVQAEAFF. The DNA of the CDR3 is TGTGCCAGCAGTTACGACAGGGTTCAGGCTGAAGCTTTCTTT.